This entry is about one TCR beta chain. The data derive from a study of shared clonotypes between healthy human individuals. Background on the study: Donors consisted of a couple of women and three men between 18 and 49.

The donors, all of them Caucasian adults, lived in Nashville, Tennessee. The genomic DNA of each subset was split evenly across several immunoSEQ plates. Profiled with immunoSEQ multiplex PCR; TCRdb holds only in-frame clones, not every one. The sample includes about 480,000 clones, 60% to 85% of them seen just once. Looked up from germline, CDR1 is MNHNY and CDR2 is SVGAGI (reference sequence). This CDR3 region has 15 residues. V lost 2 bases and J lost 1; bases outside the gene matches: 1. The source material was PBMCs. V usage is TRBV6-6 and J usage is TRBJ2-5; TRBD1 aligns across 10 bases. The sequence came from a woman in her forties in good health. Some clones in this sample may be carry-over from other donors' samples. The CDR3 loop reads CASSYGTGVQETQYF. For the CDR3, the DNA is TGTGCCAGCAGTTACGGGACAGGGGTCCAAGAGACCCAGTACTTC.